This T cell receptor (beta chain) emerged from a study of blood T cell repertoires in COVID-19. Under the authors' procedure: Reference gene primer amplification in the assay estimated nucleated cell counts. Generated by immunoSEQ multiplex PCR, the TCRdb table keeps only in-frame clones and is missing some. The V and J calls and clone size are taken from that table; D and trimming were inferred from the DNA. The data hold tens of thousands of clones, with 70% to 90% observed a single time. Looked up from germline, CDR1 is SGHVS and CDR2 is FQNEAQ. The CDR3 contains 15 residues. Trimming removed 2 bases from V and 1 base from J, with 11 bases in between.

The receptor was isolated from a human donor with active COVID-19. The donor label of this sample is uncertain. Sequenced sample: peripheral blood. This rearrangement joins TRBV7-8 to TRBJ1-2, with D unclear. The CDR3 DNA reads as TGTGCCAGCAGCTTAACGCGATTGAATAACTATGGCTACACCTTC. It translates to CASSLTRLNNYGYTF.